A single sample is the source of the 31 T cell receptor beta chains below, sequenced in a study of blood T cell repertoires in COVID-19. Some clones are missing from TCRdb's copy, which holds only in-frame ones; the method was immunoSEQ multiplex PCR. This table holds 250,000 or so clones, approximately 80% found once. Sequencing was performed on peripheral blood. These receptors came from a woman in her 70s with acute or convalescent COVID-19.

V gene TRBV3-1 (or the pseudogene TRBV3-2) combines with J gene TRBJ2-1, with a weak D call TRBD1 (5 bases). Germline CDR1 LGHDT, CDR2 YNNKEL (reference sequence). The CDR3 contains 16 residues. V was pared by 2 bases and J by 3 bases, with 14 bases between. The CDR3 reads CASSQRAGSSYNEQFF. In nucleotides, the CDR3 is TGTGCCAGCAGCCAACGGGCAGGGTCGAGCTACAATGAGCAGTTCTTC.

The genes are TRBV6-4 and TRBJ1-6, with D possibly TRBD1 on 5 matching bases. The germline V gene has CDR1 MRHNA and CDR2 SNTAGT. This CDR3 spans 14 amino acids. The V end lost 4 bases, the J end lost 10 bases, and 14 bases lay between the germline ends. The CDR3 reads CASSAQGAKSPLHF. CDR3 bases: TGTGCCAGCAGTGCACAAGGGGCTAAATCACCCCTCCACTTT.

The chain is built from TRBV11-1 and TRBJ2-5; 10 bases line up with TRBD1. This CDR3 region has 16 residues. The V and J ends lost 4 bases and 4 bases, in that order; junction bases with no gene match: 9. The germline CDR1 and CDR2 sequences are SGHAT and FQDESV (reference sequence). The CDR3 DNA is TGTGCCAGCAGCTACTTGCTTGGACAGGGGGTAGAGACCCAGTACTTC. Its protein product is CASSYLLGQGVETQYF.

The V gene is TRBV28, the J gene TRBJ1-1, with a possible D match to TRBD1 (6 bases). Germline V lookup: CDR1 MDHEN, CDR2 SYDVKM. This CDR3 has 16 residues. Trimming removed 6 bases from V and 3 bases from J, with 20 bases in between. The CDR3 reads CASRDFSIRGDTEAFF. CDR3 nucleotide sequence: TGTGCCAGCAGGGATTTTAGCATCAGGGGTGACACTGAAGCTTTCTTT.

In this sample, this clone turned up a few times. The chain joins TRBV11-2 to TRBJ1-6, with 8 bases fitting TRBD1. Trimming removed 7 bases from V and 9 bases from J; junction bases left unmatched: 2. Germline CDR1 SGHAT, CDR2 FQNNGV. The CDR3 extends over 12 amino acids. The CDR3 nucleotides read TGTGCCAGCACAGGGGGCGGTTCACCCCTCCACTTT. Its protein product is CASTGGGSPLHF.

The chain recombines TRBV5-1 with TRBJ1-2, with 10 bases lining up with TRBD1. Germline-derived CDR1 and CDR2 are SGHRS and YFSETQ. With 4 bases clipped from V and 5 bases from J, the junction kept 8 bases outside the gene matches. This CDR3 is 15 amino acids long. CDR3 residues: CASSPRTGGGYGYTF. CDR3 in DNA: TGCGCCAGCAGCCCGCGGACAGGGGGAGGGTATGGCTACACCTTC.

This sequence joins TRBV6-6 and TRBJ2-3, with TRBD2 identical over 11 bases. V shed 8 bases, J shed 1 base, and the junction held 2 bases outside the gene matches. CDR1 is MNHNY, CDR2 SVGAGI, per germline (reference sequence). The CDR3 consists of 14 residues. The CDR3 is CASLLAGGTDTQYF. The CDR3 DNA reads TGTGCCAGCTTACTAGCGGGGGGCACAGATACGCAGTATTTT.

The chain links TRBV5-1 to TRBJ1-1, with a tentative D call TRBD1 (6 bases). Trimming pared 4 bases from V and 6 bases from J, leaving 22 bases between. CDR3 length equals 16 residues. Germline V gene lookup returns CDR1 SGHRS and CDR2 YFSETQ. This CDR3 reads CASSPMTRGVNAEAFF. CDR3 nucleotides: TGCGCCAGCAGCCCAATGACCAGGGGAGTAAACGCTGAAGCTTTCTTT.

The sample holds a few counts of this clone. The V gene is TRBV5-1, the J gene TRBJ2-3; 8 nucleotides agree with TRBD2. Germline assignment: CDR1 SGHRS and CDR2 YFSETQ. The CDR3 is made up of 15 amino acids. Germline trimming cut 4 bases from V and 0 bases from J; bases unmatched to any gene: 4. The CDR3 here is CASSARGASTDTQYF. The CDR3, as DNA: TGCGCCAGCAGCGCGCGGGGGGCAAGCACAGATACGCAGTATTTT.

The CDR3 bases are TGTGCCAGCATTCGGGGGGCAGCAACTAATGAAAAACTGTTTTTT. Translated: CASIRGAATNEKLFF. V is TRBV6-5 and J is TRBJ1-4; the D gene is possibly TRBD1 (6 bases). This CDR3 region has 15 residues. V lost 7 bases, J lost 0 bases, and 12 bases lay in between. CDR1 and CDR2 from the germline V gene are MNHEY and SVGAGI.

V is TRBV4-2 and J is TRBJ1-1, with D possibly TRBD1 on 5 matching bases. V dropped 0 bases and J dropped 1 base, with 9 bases sitting between them. The CDR3 is made up of 15 amino acids. Germline V gene data show CDR1 as LGHNA and CDR2 as YNFKEQ. The CDR3 DNA sequence: TGTGCCAGCAGCCAAGATCCTCAGGGGAACACTGAAGCTTTCTTT. Translating it yields CASSQDPQGNTEAFF.

This clone was picked up a small number of times. The chain joins TRBV5-1 to TRBJ2-7, with D perhaps matching TRBD1 (6 bases). Germline-derived CDR1 and CDR2 are SGHRS and YFSETQ. The CDR3 runs to 11 residues. V lost 10 bases and J lost 5, with 13 bases in between. The DNA of the CDR3 is TGCGCCTGCTTACAGGGCCACGAGCAGTACTTC. Amino acids: CACLQGHEQYF.

The chain carries TRBV15 and TRBJ2-3; D remains unclear. Germline assignment: CDR1 LNHNV and CDR2 YYDKDF (reference sequence). The CDR3 length is 14 residues. V was trimmed by 0 bases and J by 1 base, leaving 5 bases between them. The CDR3 region is CATSRDRRTDTQYF. The CDR3 DNA follows: TGTGCCACCAGCAGAGATCGTCGCACAGATACGCAGTATTTT.

This clone has only a few counts. The gene calls are TRBV13 and TRBJ1-6; weak D call: TRBD1 (5 bases). Trimming took 6 bases from V and 2 from J, leaving 11 bases between them. The CDR3 has 15 amino acids. Germline-derived CDR1 and CDR2 are PRHDT and FYEKMQ (reference sequence). The CDR3 spells CASSRRDAYNSPLHF. The CDR3 nucleotides are TGTGCCAGCAGTCGGAGGGACGCCTATAATTCACCCCTCCACTTT.

V usage is TRBV18 and J usage is TRBJ2-2, with D possibly TRBD1 on 5 matching bases. V was pared by 3 bases and J by 5 bases, with 13 bases between. CDR1 is KGHSH and CDR2 is LQKENI in the germline V gene. CDR3 size: 15 residues. The CDR3 DNA follows: TGTGCCAGCTCACCGAACGTGGGGCGGACCGGGGAGCTGTTTTTT. The encoded protein is CASSPNVGRTGELFF.

This sequence joins TRBV7-9 and TRBJ2-2, with 7 bases matching TRBD1. This CDR3 is 14 amino acids long. The germline gives CDR1 SEHNR, CDR2 FQNEAQ (reference sequence). The V segment lost 6 bases and the J segment 6 bases; nucleotides outside the gene matches: 7. Here the CDR3 reads CASSFQGVAGELFF. The CDR3, as DNA: TGTGCCAGCAGTTTCCAGGGGGTGGCCGGGGAGCTGTTTTTT.

This clone was detected a few times. V usage is TRBV7-2 and J usage is TRBJ1-2; 8 bases fit TRBD1. V shed 0 bases and J 4 bases; nucleotides not matched to a gene: 4. Per germline, CDR1 SGHTA and CDR2 FQGNSA. The CDR3 consists of 15 residues. For the CDR3, the DNA is TGTGCCAGCAGCTTAGCAGGACAGGGTTCCTATGGCTACACCTTC. It translates to CASSLAGQGSYGYTF.

The chain combines TRBV18 with TRBJ1-5, with unresolved D. Trimming cost V 3 bases and J 0 bases, with 12 bases left between them. The length of the CDR3 is 16 residues. Looked up from germline, CDR1 is KGHSH and CDR2 is LQKENI. CDR3 loop: CASSPTVTFSNQPQHF. DNA of the CDR3: TGTGCCAGCTCACCCACGGTGACATTTAGCAATCAGCCCCAGCATTTT.

The V gene is TRBV12-3 or TRBV12-4, the J gene TRBJ1-2, with 10 bases identical to TRBD1. The junction had 4 bases not matched to a gene; V was cut back by 7 bases and J by 8 bases. This CDR3 is 12 amino acids long. CDR3 sequence: CASTGTGEGYTF. The CDR3 DNA follows: TGTGCCAGCACTGGGACAGGGGAAGGCTACACCTTC.

The chain uses TRBV29-1 and TRBJ1-3; 8 positions agree with TRBD1. The ends lost 5 bases at V and 6 bases at J; junction bases unmatched: 6. CDR3 length equals 13 residues. The germline V gene encodes CDR1 SQVTM and CDR2 ANQGSEA. The CDR3 DNA reads as TGCAGCGTTACCGACAGGGGCGTAAACACCATATATTTT. It specifies CSVTDRGVNTIYF.

The chain combines TRBV4-3 with TRBJ1-2; 8 bases align to TRBD1. This CDR3 spans 14 amino acids. Per the germline V gene, CDR1 is LGHNA and CDR2 is YSLEER. With 2 bases clipped from V and 11 bases from J, the junction kept 10 bases outside the gene matches. The chain's CDR3 is CASSQTAGGLGYTF. The CDR3 DNA is TGCGCCAGCAGCCAAACTGCAGGGGGCTTGGGGTACACCTTC.

This clone was seen just once. V is TRBV11-2 and J is TRBJ1-3; no reliable D call. CDR1 and CDR2 (germline): SGHAT, FQNNGV. V was cut by 5 bases and J by 4 bases, with 6 bases left in between. The CDR3 runs to 12 residues. The CDR3 bases are TGTGCCAGCAGCGCCGGGGGAAACACCATATATTTT. It is translated as CASSAGGNTIYF.

V usage is TRBV19 and J usage is TRBJ2-2, with 7 bases matching TRBD2. Unmatched junction bases numbered 3, after V lost 5 bases and J lost 3 bases. The CDR3 is made up of 14 amino acids. The V gene's germline CDR1 is LNHDA and CDR2 SQIVND (reference sequence). The CDR3 is CASSLAEDTGELFF. The CDR3 DNA sequence: TGTGCCAGTAGTCTAGCGGAGGACACCGGGGAGCTGTTTTTT.

The DNA of the CDR3 is TGTGCCAGCAGCTTGGCCGGGACAGCTTACAATGAGCAGTTCTTC. It specifies CASSLAGTAYNEQFF. The V and J genes are TRBV5-4 and TRBJ2-1, with 7 nucleotides matching TRBD1. Germline V gene data show CDR1 as SGHNT and CDR2 as YYREEE (reference sequence). This CDR3 contains 15 residues. V trimming: 0 bases; J trimming: 4 bases; junction bases outside the gene matches: 4.

This rearrangement joins TRBV29-1 to TRBJ1-1; D is undetermined. This CDR3 contains 13 residues. Germline CDR1 is SQVTM and CDR2 is ANQGSEA. V lost 8 bases to trimming and J lost 0 bases, with 13 bases between them. CDR3: CSTLGRLNTEAFF. The CDR3 DNA follows: TGCAGCACCTTGGGGAGGTTGAACACTGAAGCTTTCTTT.

V is TRBV10-3 and J is TRBJ1-5; no clear D gene. V dropped 6 bases and J dropped 0 bases, with 9 bases sitting between them. CDR1 and CDR2 from the germline V gene are ENHRY and SYGVKD. This CDR3 has 14 amino acids. The CDR3 nucleotides read TGTGCCATCAGGCCCCAGGATAGCAATCAGCCCCAGCATTTT. It encodes CAIRPQDSNQPQHF.

The chain links TRBV28 to TRBJ2-2; TRBD2 matches 10 bases. Germline lookup yields CDR1 MDHEN and CDR2 SYDVKM. Trimming took 3 bases from V and 1 from J; bases not matched to a gene: 2. This CDR3 comprises 16 residues. In DNA form, the CDR3 reads TGTGCCAGCAGTTTTGTAGCGGGAGGGAACACCGGGGAGCTGTTTTTT. This gives the protein CASSFVAGGNTGELFF. The full variable domain, with the rest looked up from reference TRBV28 and TRBJ2-2, is DVKVTQSSRYLVKRTGEKVFLECVQDMDHENMFWYRQDPGLGLRLIYFSYDVKMKEKGDIPEGYSVSREKKERFSLILESASTNQTSMYLCASSFVAGGNTGELFFGEGSRLTVL.

Written as DNA, the CDR3 is TGTGCCAGCAATCGAGGGGAGGGAAGGGATGGCTACACCTTC. This translates into CASNRGEGRDGYTF. The chain has TRBV9 and TRBJ1-2, with TRBD1 as a possible D gene (5 bases). The CDR3 is made up of 14 amino acids. Trimming cost V 6 bases and J 6 bases, with 18 bases left between them. Germline CDR1 and CDR2: SGDLS and YYNGEE. The full variable domain, rest sourced from reference TRBV9 and TRBJ1-2, is DSGVTQTPKHLITATGQRVTLRCSPRSGDLSVYWYQQSLDQGLQFLIQYYNGEERAKGNILERFSAQQFPDLHSELNLSSLELGDSALYFCASNRGEGRDGYTFGSGTRLTVV.

The gene calls are TRBV28 and TRBJ1-2; 8 bases align to TRBD1. The CDR3 sequence is 13 residues long. Trimming took 5 bases from V and 2 from J; bases not matched to a gene: 1. Germline-derived CDR1 and CDR2 are MDHEN and SYDVKM. The CDR3 DNA reads TGTGCCAGCAGTCGACAGGGGAACTATGGCTACACCTTC. Translation gives CASSRQGNYGYTF.

This clone was found a few times. The genes are TRBV5-1 and TRBJ2-1; TRBD1 matches 7 bases. J lost 6 bases, V lost 2 bases, and 5 bases had no gene match. Germline assignment: CDR1 SGHRS and CDR2 YFSETQ. This CDR3 has 14 amino acids. CDR3 in amino acids: CASSFGQASNEQFF. DNA of the CDR3: TGCGCCAGCAGCTTTGGACAGGCTAGCAATGAGCAGTTCTTC.

In its sample, this clone was seen a few times. The chain carries TRBV6-6 and TRBJ2-7; D may be TRBD1 (5 bases). CDR3 length: 11 amino acids. V dropped 4 bases and J dropped 5 bases, with 6 bases sitting between them. CDR1 and CDR2 from the germline V gene are MNHNY and SVGAGI (reference sequence). The DNA for the CDR3 is TGTGCCAGCAGTTCCAGGGACGAGCAGTACTTC. The encoded protein is CASSSRDEQYF.